The present T cell receptor (beta chain) was sequenced within a study of T-cell reconstitution after alpha-beta-depleted transplantation in children. Findings and limits, study-wide: Expanded graft clones, several hundred of them, were reportedly the source of alpha-beta T cells about two months after transplant. Counts and diversity of T cells one year after transplant came mostly from newly produced T cells. From surviving recipient T cells and thymic progenitors came the high day-60 TCRbeta diversity observed in some patients.

At least ten counts were recorded for this clonotype. As yet, its antigen is unknown. Molecular barcoding with unique molecular identifiers was used for the TCRbeta library. TCRdb recomputed calls from the PCR reads with MiXCR, one row per CDR3 protein. Of around 300,000 distinct CDR3 sequences listed, 9.5% to 13% are singletons. CDR3 length: 13 amino acids. Germline CDR1 SGHKS, CDR2 YYEKEE (reference sequence). Trimming took 0 bases from V and 9 from J, leaving 10 bases between them. The receptor comes from a male patient under 10 years old who had a stem cell transplant for chronic granulomatous disease, so the T cells may come from the graft donor. The chain joins TRBV5-5 to TRBJ2-1; D uncertain. Material: peripheral blood, obtained 180 days after TCRalphabeta/CD19-depleted stem cell transplant. The CDR3 spells CASSLGPAPEQFF. DNA of the CDR3: TGTGCCAGCAGCTTGGGCCCCGCCCCTGAGCAGTTCTTC.